A single sample gave rise to the 4 T cell receptor beta chains below, sequenced in a study of blood T cell repertoires in COVID-19. Profiling relied on immunoSEQ multiplex PCR, and the TCRdb table lists in-frame clones only, not all of them. Of about 170,000 clones detected, 80% to 95% appear once; the ten largest clones hold roughly 4.8%. The sequencing input was peripheral blood. All receptors come from a woman in her forties or fifties with acute or convalescent COVID-19.

This chain connects TRBV28 to TRBJ2-5; perhaps TRBD2 as D (6 bases). V was trimmed by 2 bases and J by 2 bases, leaving 9 bases between them. The CDR3 loop spans 14 amino acids. Looked up from germline, CDR1 is MDHEN and CDR2 is SYDVKM. The DNA for the CDR3 is TGTGCCAGCAGTTTAAGGGACTCACAAGAGACCCAGTACTTC. It yields the protein CASSLRDSQETQYF.

The chain combines TRBV10-2 with TRBJ2-1, with TRBD1 as a possible D gene (6 bases). The CDR3 runs to 14 residues. V was pared by 8 bases and J by 1 base, with 12 bases between. Germline lookup yields CDR1 WSHSY and CDR2 SAAADI. CDR3 in DNA: TGCGCCAGCTACGGGACACTTTCCTACAATGAGCAGTTCTTC. Translation gives CASYGTLSYNEQFF.

The V call is TRBV6-2 or TRBV6-3, the J call TRBJ2-7; 7 nucleotides match TRBD1. There are 16 residues in the CDR3. Germline V gives CDR1 MNHEY, CDR2 SVGEGT. V lost 2 bases, J lost 5 bases, and 12 bases stayed unmatched. The CDR3 nucleotides are TGTGCCAGCAGTTACACGCAGGGGGTATGGGACCACGAGCAGTACTTC. Its protein product is CASSYTQGVWDHEQYF.

The genes are TRBV18 and TRBJ2-7; 7 bases agree with TRBD2. J lost 0 bases, V lost 2 bases, and 4 bases had no gene match. Germline values: CDR1 KGHSH, CDR2 LQKENI. This CDR3 contains 15 residues. CDR3 coding DNA: TGTGCCAGCTCACCAGGACGGGAGGCCTCCTACGAGCAGTACTTC. Its translation: CASSPGREASYEQYF.